This TCR beta chain was identified in a study of technical replicates of blood from a handful of donors. This table comes from immunoSEQ multiplex PCR, and its TCRdb copy is limited to in-frame clones, with some not included. The data contain tens of thousands of clones, approximately 95% of them singletons. J was trimmed by 1 base and V by 3 bases; bases with no gene match: 16. CDR3 length: 18 residues. Germline-derived CDR1 and CDR2 are SGDLS and YYNGEE. Sequenced: T cells isolated from PBMCs. The chain uses TRBV9 and TRBJ2-7, with TRBD1 matching 7 bases. This receptor was obtained from a human donor in good health. The CDR3 reads CASSGKETLGQYSYEQYF. As DNA, the CDR3 is TGTGCCAGCAGCGGAAAAGAGACGTTGGGACAGTATTCCTACGAGCAGTACTTC. Full variable domain (outside the CDR3, taken from reference TRBV9 and TRBJ2-7): DSGVTQTPKHLITATGQRVTLRCSPRSGDLSVYWYQQSLDQGLQFLIQYYNGEERAKGNILERFSAQQFPDLHSELNLSSLELGDSALYFCASSGKETLGQYSYEQYFGPGTRLTVT.